This entry lists 30 T cell receptor beta chains sequenced from one sample in a study of PD-1 blockade in classical Hodgkin lymphoma. Generated by immunoSEQ multiplex PCR, the TCRdb table keeps only in-frame clones and is missing some. The table shows approximately 160,000 clones, with about 78% occurring only once. Each patient relapsed following autologous stem cell transplantation, and prior brentuximab vedotin exposure differed. Sequences were derived from peripheral blood mononuclear cells (PBMCs), sampled before the second cycle of nivolumab. These receptors were collected from a human donor with classical Hodgkin lymphoma.

This clone has more than one count but fewer than ten. This CDR3 is CASSMLAGGPVADTQYF. CDR3 coding DNA: TGTGCCAGCAGCATGTTAGCGGGGGGGCCAGTTGCAGATACGCAGTATTTT. This sequence joins TRBV5-4 and TRBJ2-3, with 11 bases that match TRBD2. The junction had 11 bases not matched to a gene; V was cut back by 4 bases and J by 4 bases. The germline gives CDR1 SGHNT, CDR2 YYREEE (reference sequence). This CDR3 contains 17 residues.

This clone was recorded a few times. The chain joins TRBV5-1 to TRBJ1-2; the D gene is possibly TRBD1 (6 bases). V shed 0 bases and J shed 8 bases, with 14 bases lying between them. CDR1 is SGHRS, CDR2 YFSETQ, per germline. The CDR3 loop spans 14 amino acids. This CDR3 reads CASSLGTEGRGYTF. CDR3 sequence (DNA): TGCGCCAGCAGCTTGGGGACAGAAGGGAGAGGCTACACCTTC.

This clone was picked up a small number of times. This chain uses TRBV19 with TRBJ2-1, with 14 nucleotides matching TRBD2. The germline V gene encodes CDR1 LNHDA and CDR2 SQIVND (reference sequence). The junction had 7 bases not matched to a gene; V was cut back by 7 bases and J by 8 bases. There are 15 residues in the CDR3. The CDR3 DNA reads TGTGCCAGTACCCGACTAGCGGGAGGGATCTATGAGCAGTTCTTC. Its protein is CASTRLAGGIYEQFF.

The chain has TRBV10-3 and TRBJ2-5; 8 bases fit TRBD2. This CDR3 has 15 residues. Germline V gene sequence: CDR1 ENHRY, CDR2 SYGVKD. After removal of 2 bases from V and 4 bases from J, the junction contained 6 bases not matched to a gene. CDR3 nucleotide sequence: TGTGCCATCAGTGAGACCGCGGGGGGTGGAGAGACCCAGTACTTC. Translated: CAISETAGGGETQYF.

The chain employs TRBV30 and TRBJ2-5; 9 positions agree with TRBD1. This CDR3 contains 12 residues. V lost 3 bases and J lost 4; bases outside the gene matches: 0. The germline CDR1 and CDR2 sequences are GTSNPN and SVGIG (reference sequence). This CDR3 reads CAWRTGGETQYF. The CDR3 DNA sequence: TGTGCCTGGAGGACAGGGGGAGAGACCCAGTACTTC.

This clone was counted once. The chain carries TRBV4-3 and TRBJ1-2, with 10 bases lining up with TRBD1. This CDR3 region has 14 residues. V lost 4 bases and J lost 7; bases outside the gene matches: 6. Germline V CDR1 and CDR2: LGHNA, YSLEER. CDR3 in DNA: TGCGCCAGCAGCCGATCGACAGGGGGCGGTGGCTACACCTTC. This sequence encodes CASSRSTGGGGYTF.

V usage is TRBV5-4 and J usage is TRBJ2-3; 7 bases match TRBD1. The CDR3 is 16 residues long. V dropped 0 bases and J dropped 11; count of bases not matched to a gene: 15. Germline CDR1 reads SGHNT; CDR2 reads YYREEE (reference sequence). DNA of the CDR3: TGTGCCAGCAGCTTGGTAGGTGGGACAGTATATTCCCAGCAGTATTTT. Residues: CASSLVGGTVYSQQYF.

The chain has TRBV27 and TRBJ1-2; D remains unclear. The V gene's germline CDR1 is MNHEY and CDR2 SMNVEV (reference sequence). The CDR3 runs 15 residues. V was shortened by 6 bases and J by 8 bases, with 22 bases between the two germline ends. CDR3 amino acids: CASSTGNPAFYGYTF. The CDR3 region has the DNA TGTGCCAGCAGCACGGGAAACCCAGCCTTCTACGGCTACACCTTC.

The rearrangement joins TRBV7-9 to TRBJ2-2, with TRBD2 identical over 9 bases. The CDR3 covers 16 residues. Germline-derived CDR1 and CDR2 are SEHNR and FQNEAQ (reference sequence). J lost 7 bases, V lost 4 bases, and 10 bases had no gene match. The CDR3 region has the DNA TGTGCCAGCAGCTCCCCCGCGGGGGGGGGCGTCGGGGAGCTGTTTTTT. Amino acid sequence: CASSSPAGGGVGELFF.

The chain recombines TRBV5-1 with TRBJ2-7, with D hard to call. Per germline, CDR1 SGHRS and CDR2 YFSETQ. This CDR3 spans 14 amino acids. Trimming left V 6 bases short and J 0 bases short, with 13 bases between. The CDR3 loop is CASNFGFDSYEQYF. Here the CDR3 DNA reads TGCGCCAGCAATTTCGGCTTTGACTCCTACGAGCAGTACTTC.

The chain carries TRBV5-1 and TRBJ2-7, with D perhaps TRBD1 or TRBD2 (5 bases each). V lost 1 base to trimming and J lost 4 bases, with 15 bases between them. Per germline, CDR1 SGHRS and CDR2 YFSETQ. This CDR3 spans 15 amino acids. CDR3 coding DNA: TGCGCCAGCAGCTTGCCCGGTGGGGGACGGTACGAGCAGTACTTC. Translation gives CASSLPGGGRYEQYF. Variable domain in full (rest from reference TRBV5-1 and TRBJ2-7): KAGVTQTPRYLIKTRGQQVTLSCSPISGHRSVSWYQQTPGQGLQFLFEYFSETQRNKGNFPGRFSGRQFSNSRSEMNVSTLELGDSALYLCASSLPGGGRYEQYFGPGTRLTVT.

The genes are TRBV11-2 and TRBJ1-6; TRBD1 aligns across 7 bases. Trimming at V came to 2 bases and at J to 10 bases, leaving 5 bases not matched to a gene. CDR3 length equals 14 residues. Germline CDR1 and CDR2: SGHAT and FQNNGV. CDR3: CASSLSRGVSPLHF. CDR3 bases: TGTGCCAGCAGCTTAAGCAGGGGGGTGTCACCCCTCCACTTT. Filled out from reference TRBV11-2 and TRBJ1-6, the complete variable domain reads EAGVAQSPRYKIIEKRQSVAFWCNPISGHATLYWYQQILGQGPKLLIQFQNNGVVDDSQLPKDRFSAERLKGVDSTLKIQPAKLEDSAVYLCASSLSRGVSPLHFGNGTRLTVT.

The chain uses TRBV5-5 and TRBJ2-5; possibly TRBD1 for D (5 bases). The V end was cut by 4 bases, the J end by 2 bases, with 9 bases between. CDR3 length: 13 amino acids. CDR1 SGHKS and CDR2 YYEKEE come from the germline V gene (reference sequence). The CDR3 DNA is TGTGCCAGCAGCAAAGGGGAACAAGAGACCCAGTACTTC. Its translation is CASSKGEQETQYF.

This clone was detected a few times. CDR3 amino acids: CASSPTSGVAYEQFF. The CDR3 region has the DNA TGCGCCAGCAGCCCAACTAGCGGGGTTGCCTATGAGCAGTTCTTC. This chain uses TRBV5-1 with TRBJ2-1; 10 bases agree with TRBD2. J was trimmed by 8 bases and V by 4 bases; bases with no gene match: 9. Per germline, CDR1 SGHRS and CDR2 YFSETQ. There are 15 residues in the CDR3.

V is TRBV10-3 and J is TRBJ1-2; no clear D gene. V lost 11 bases, J lost 4 bases, and 14 bases lay in between. Germline V gives CDR1 ENHRY, CDR2 SYGVKD. The CDR3 loop spans 12 amino acids. The CDR3 DNA reads TGTGCCGCCGGGCCCAACAGCTATGGCTACACCTTC. Translating it yields CAAGPNSYGYTF.

This sequence joins TRBV5-1 and TRBJ2-7; D is uncertain. Per the germline V gene, CDR1 is SGHRS and CDR2 is YFSETQ. The CDR3 is 15 amino acids. Deletions cut 4 bases from V and 1 base from J, with 15 bases between. The CDR3 protein is CASSPVSQPSYEQYF. DNA for the CDR3: TGCGCCAGCAGCCCAGTCTCACAGCCGTCCTACGAGCAGTACTTC.

There are a few counts of this clone. The chain joins TRBV6-5 to TRBJ2-5, with 8 bases lining up with TRBD2. CDR3 size: 15 residues. Germline V gene data show CDR1 as MNHEY and CDR2 as SVGAGI. Trimming cost V 6 bases and J 2 bases; bases outside gene matches: 8. CDR3 amino acids: CASSPTSDPQETQYF. The DNA for the CDR3 is TGTGCCAGCAGCCCGACTAGCGACCCACAAGAGACCCAGTACTTC.

The chain joins TRBV5-5 to TRBJ2-3; D call uncertain. In germline, CDR1 is SGHKS, CDR2 YYEKEE (reference sequence). The V end was cut by 0 bases, the J end by 0 bases, with 5 bases between. The CDR3 spans 14 residues. CDR3 sequence reads: CASSLEPSTDTQYF. CDR3 DNA sequence: TGTGCCAGCAGCTTGGAACCTAGCACAGATACGCAGTATTTT.

This chain connects TRBV19 to TRBJ2-7, with 7 bases lining up with TRBD2. Looked up from germline, CDR1 is LNHDA and CDR2 is SQIVND (reference sequence). Trimming took 5 bases from V and 4 from J; bases not matched to a gene: 14. The CDR3 totals 16 residues. The CDR3 region is CASSAPSGGVGYEQYF. In nucleotides, the CDR3 is TGTGCCAGTAGTGCGCCTAGCGGAGGAGTAGGGTACGAGCAGTACTTC.

The chain has TRBV6-5 and TRBJ1-1; no clear D gene. Trimming pared 0 bases from V and 6 bases from J, leaving 17 bases between. Germline lookup yields CDR1 MNHEY and CDR2 SVGAGI. The CDR3 is 16 amino acids. The CDR3 bases are TGTGCCAGCAGTTACTCGATTCTTGGGGTGTGGTCTGAAGCTTTCTTT. It is translated as CASSYSILGVWSEAFF.

V gene TRBV19 combines with J gene TRBJ2-1, with TRBD2 matching over 9 bases. Trimming cost V 0 bases and J 4 bases; bases outside gene matches: 10. Germline-derived CDR1 and CDR2 are LNHDA and SQIVND (reference sequence). This CDR3 spans 18 amino acids. The DNA for the CDR3 is TGTGCCAGTAGTATAGATCTATTAGGGACTAGCCAATACAATGAGCAGTTCTTC. This codes for CASSIDLLGTSQYNEQFF.

This chain links TRBV18 with TRBJ1-2; D is perhaps TRBD1 (6 bases). V lost 6 bases to trimming and J lost 4 bases, with 15 bases between them. This CDR3 is built from 14 residues. Germline V gene data show CDR1 as KGHSH and CDR2 as LQKENI. Here the CDR3 DNA reads TGTGCCAGCTCCCTTCTGGGACAAACCTATGGCTACACCTTC. Protein: CASSLLGQTYGYTF.

This clone was seen a few times. V gene TRBV4-1 combines with J gene TRBJ2-2; D not certain. Germline V gene sequence: CDR1 MGHRA, CDR2 YSYEKL. The CDR3 length is 15 residues. V was pared by 4 bases and J by 5 bases, with 14 bases between. For the CDR3, the DNA is TGCGCCAGCAGCCGTATTATCAGGAGAACCGGGGAGCTGTTTTTT. Translated, it gives CASSRIIRRTGELFF.

This sequence joins TRBV2 and TRBJ1-2; 8 bases align to TRBD1. V dropped 6 bases and J dropped 4; count of bases not matched to a gene: 1. Germline-derived CDR1 and CDR2 are SNHLY and FYNNEI. The CDR3 is 12 amino acids. The CDR3 DNA reads as TGTGCCAGCAGCGACAGGGGCTATGGCTACACCTTC. The encoded protein is CASSDRGYGYTF.

The chain carries TRBV7-6 and TRBJ1-6; D is undetermined. V was trimmed by 1 base and J by 13 bases, leaving 8 bases between them. This CDR3 has 12 residues. The germline CDR1 and CDR2 sequences are SGHVS and FNYEAQ. The DNA for the CDR3 is TGTGCCAGCAGCTTAGGCGGTTTCCCCCTCCACTTT. Translation gives CASSLGGFPLHF.

This rearrangement joins TRBV7-3 to TRBJ2-2, with D unclear. The CDR3 contains 10 residues. The germline V gene encodes CDR1 SGHTA and CDR2 FQGTGA. V lost 7 bases, J lost 7 bases, and 4 bases lay in between. The CDR3 spells CASNNGELFF. The CDR3 coding sequence is TGTGCCAGCAATAACGGGGAGCTGTTTTTT.

This sequence joins TRBV5-4 and TRBJ2-7, with D tentatively TRBD1 or TRBD2 (5 bases each). With 4 bases removed from V and 10 bases from J, the gap between germline ends came to 18 bases. Looked up from germline, CDR1 is SGHNT and CDR2 is YYREEE (reference sequence). The CDR3 covers 13 residues. CDR3 loop: CASSLSRDARQYF. The CDR3 DNA sequence: TGTGCCAGCAGCCTGAGCCGGGACGCCCGTCAGTACTTC.

V is TRBV11-2 and J is TRBJ1-2, with D hard to call. Trimming shortened V by 1 base and J by 6 bases, and 18 bases separated the two germline ends. Looked up from germline, CDR1 is SGHAT and CDR2 is FQNNGV. The CDR3 is made up of 16 amino acids. The CDR3 DNA is TGTGCCAGCAGCTTAGGGTCGTGGGTTTCTTCGGATGGCTACACCTTC. This sequence encodes CASSLGSWVSSDGYTF.

V gene TRBV2 combines with J gene TRBJ1-2; 8 bases line up with TRBD1. The CDR3 runs 13 residues. The J segment lost 6 bases and the V segment lost 6 bases, leaving 6 bases of the junction unmatched. CDR1 SNHLY and CDR2 FYNNEI come from the germline V gene. The CDR3 region is CASSPDRGHGYTF. In DNA form, the CDR3 reads TGTGCCAGCAGCCCCGACAGGGGACATGGCTACACCTTC.

The CDR3 is CASSFRAGVGADTQYF. DNA for the CDR3: TGTGCCAGCAGCTTCCGAGCGGGAGTGGGGGCAGATACGCAGTATTTT. This sequence joins TRBV7-2 and TRBJ2-3, with 8 bases aligning to TRBD2. The CDR3 spans 16 residues. J gave up 4 bases and V 3 bases, and 9 bases lay outside the gene matches. CDR1 is SGHTA, CDR2 FQGNSA, per germline.